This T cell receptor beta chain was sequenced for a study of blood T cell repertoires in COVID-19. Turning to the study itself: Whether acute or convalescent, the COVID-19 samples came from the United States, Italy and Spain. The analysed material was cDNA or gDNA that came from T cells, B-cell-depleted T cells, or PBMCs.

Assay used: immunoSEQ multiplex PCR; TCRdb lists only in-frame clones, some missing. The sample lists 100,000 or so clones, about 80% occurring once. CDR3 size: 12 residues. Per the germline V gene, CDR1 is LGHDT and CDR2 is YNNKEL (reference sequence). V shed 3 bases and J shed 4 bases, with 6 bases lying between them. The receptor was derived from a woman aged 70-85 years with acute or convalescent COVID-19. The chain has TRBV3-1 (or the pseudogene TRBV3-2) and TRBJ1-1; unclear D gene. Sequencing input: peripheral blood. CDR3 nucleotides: TGTGCCAGCAGCCAGGCAGGCACTGAAGCTTTCTTT. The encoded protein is CASSQAGTEAFF.